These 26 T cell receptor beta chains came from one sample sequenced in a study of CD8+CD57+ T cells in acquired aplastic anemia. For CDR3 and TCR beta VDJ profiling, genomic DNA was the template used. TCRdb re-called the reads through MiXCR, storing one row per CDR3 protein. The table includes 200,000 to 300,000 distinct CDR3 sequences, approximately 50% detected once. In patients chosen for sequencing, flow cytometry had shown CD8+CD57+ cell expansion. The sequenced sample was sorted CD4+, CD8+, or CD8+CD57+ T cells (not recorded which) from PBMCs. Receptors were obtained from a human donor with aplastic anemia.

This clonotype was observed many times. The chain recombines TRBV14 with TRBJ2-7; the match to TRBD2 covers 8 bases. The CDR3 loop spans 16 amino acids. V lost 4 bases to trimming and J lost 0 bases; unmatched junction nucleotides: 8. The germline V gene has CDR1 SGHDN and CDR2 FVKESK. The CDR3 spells CASSPLVSGSSYEQYF. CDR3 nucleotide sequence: TGTGCCAGCAGCCCGCTAGTCAGCGGGAGCTCCTACGAGCAGTACTTC.

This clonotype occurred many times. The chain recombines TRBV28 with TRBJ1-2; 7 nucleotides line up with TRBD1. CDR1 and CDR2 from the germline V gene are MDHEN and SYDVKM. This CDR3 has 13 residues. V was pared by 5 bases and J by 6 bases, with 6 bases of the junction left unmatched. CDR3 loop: CASSLGTADGYTF. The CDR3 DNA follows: TGTGCCAGCAGTCTCGGGACAGCTGATGGCTACACCTTC.

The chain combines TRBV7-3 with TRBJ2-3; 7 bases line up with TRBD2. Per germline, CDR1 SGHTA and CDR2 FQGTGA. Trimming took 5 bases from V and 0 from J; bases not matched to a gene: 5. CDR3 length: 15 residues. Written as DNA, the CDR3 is TGTGCCAGCAGCCCAACGGGGGGAAGCACAGATACGCAGTATTTT. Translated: CASSPTGGSTDTQYF.

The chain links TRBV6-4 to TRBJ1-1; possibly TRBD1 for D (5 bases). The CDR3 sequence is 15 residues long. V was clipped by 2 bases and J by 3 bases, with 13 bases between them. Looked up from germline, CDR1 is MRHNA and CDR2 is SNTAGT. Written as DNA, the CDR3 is TGTGCCAGCAGTGACAAAATTGGGGGGGACACTGAAGCTTTCTTT. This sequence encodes CASSDKIGGDTEAFF.

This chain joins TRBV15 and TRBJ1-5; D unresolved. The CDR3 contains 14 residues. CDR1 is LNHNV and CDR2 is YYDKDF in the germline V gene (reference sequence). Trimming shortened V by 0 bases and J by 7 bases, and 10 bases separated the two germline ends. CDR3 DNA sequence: TGTGCCACCAGCAGAGATCTAGCGCAGCAGCCCCAGCATTTT. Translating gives CATSRDLAQQPQHF.

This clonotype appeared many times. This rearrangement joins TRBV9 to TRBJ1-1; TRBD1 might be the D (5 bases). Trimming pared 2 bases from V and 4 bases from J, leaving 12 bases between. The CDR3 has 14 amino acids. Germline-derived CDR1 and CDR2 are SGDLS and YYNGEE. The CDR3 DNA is TGTGCCAGCAGCGTCTCAGGGCCGGGCACTGAAGCTTTCTTT. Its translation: CASSVSGPGTEAFF.

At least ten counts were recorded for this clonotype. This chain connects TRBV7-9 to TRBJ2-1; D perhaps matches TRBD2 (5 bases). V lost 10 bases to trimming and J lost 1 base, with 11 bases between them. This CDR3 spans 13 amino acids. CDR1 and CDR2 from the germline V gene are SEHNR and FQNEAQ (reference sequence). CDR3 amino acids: CAIPRGSYNEQFF. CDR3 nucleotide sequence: TGTGCCATTCCTCGCGGGTCCTACAATGAGCAGTTCTTC.

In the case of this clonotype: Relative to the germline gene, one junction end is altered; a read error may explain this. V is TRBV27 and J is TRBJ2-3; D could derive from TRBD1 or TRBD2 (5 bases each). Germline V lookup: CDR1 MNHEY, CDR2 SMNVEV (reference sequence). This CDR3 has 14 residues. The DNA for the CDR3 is TGTGCCAACAGTTTACGGGGCAGTACAGATACGCAGTATTTT. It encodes CANSLRGSTDTQYF.

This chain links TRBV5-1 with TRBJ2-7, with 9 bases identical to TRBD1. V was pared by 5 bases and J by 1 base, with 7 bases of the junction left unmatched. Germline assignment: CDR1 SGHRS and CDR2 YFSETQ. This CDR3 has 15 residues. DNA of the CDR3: TGCGCCAGCAGTCCTACAGGGGGCGCATCCTACGAGCAGTACTTC. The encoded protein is CASSPTGGASYEQYF. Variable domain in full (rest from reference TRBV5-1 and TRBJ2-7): KAGVTQTPRYLIKTRGQQVTLSCSPISGHRSVSWYQQTPGQGLQFLFEYFSETQRNKGNFPGRFSGRQFSNSRSEMNVSTLELGDSALYLCASSPTGGASYEQYFGPGTRLTVT.

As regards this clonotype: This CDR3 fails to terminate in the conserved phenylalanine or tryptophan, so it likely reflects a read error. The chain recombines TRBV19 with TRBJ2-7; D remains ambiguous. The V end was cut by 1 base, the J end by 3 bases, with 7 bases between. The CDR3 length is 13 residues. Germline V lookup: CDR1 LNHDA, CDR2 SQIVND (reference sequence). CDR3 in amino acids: CASSIALHYEQYL. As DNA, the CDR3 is TGTGCCAGTAGTATAGCGCTCCACTACGAGCAGTACCTC.

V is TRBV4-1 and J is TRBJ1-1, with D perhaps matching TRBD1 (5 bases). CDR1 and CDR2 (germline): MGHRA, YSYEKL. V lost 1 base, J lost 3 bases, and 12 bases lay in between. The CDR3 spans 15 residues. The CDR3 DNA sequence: TGCGCCAGCAGCCAAGGCTCAGGGACCTACACTGAAGCTTTCTTT. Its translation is CASSQGSGTYTEAFF.

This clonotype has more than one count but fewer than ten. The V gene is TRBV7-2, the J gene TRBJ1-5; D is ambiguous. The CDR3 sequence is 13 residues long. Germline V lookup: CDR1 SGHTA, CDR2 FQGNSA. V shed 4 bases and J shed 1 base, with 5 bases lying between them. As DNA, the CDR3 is TGTGCCAGCAGCTCGGACAGCAATCAGCCCCAGCATTTT. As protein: CASSSDSNQPQHF.

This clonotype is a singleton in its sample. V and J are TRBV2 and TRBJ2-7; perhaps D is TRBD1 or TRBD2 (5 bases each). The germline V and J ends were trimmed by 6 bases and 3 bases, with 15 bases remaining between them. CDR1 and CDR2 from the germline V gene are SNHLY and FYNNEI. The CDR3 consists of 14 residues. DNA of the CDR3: TGTGCCAGCAGGTCACCGGGACGAAGCTACGAGCAGTACTTC. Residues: CASRSPGRSYEQYF.

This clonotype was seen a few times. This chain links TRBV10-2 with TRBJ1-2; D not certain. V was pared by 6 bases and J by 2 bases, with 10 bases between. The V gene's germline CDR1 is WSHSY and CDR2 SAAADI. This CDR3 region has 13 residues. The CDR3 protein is CASRKTANYGYTF. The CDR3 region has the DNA TGCGCCAGCAGGAAGACGGCAAACTATGGCTACACCTTC.

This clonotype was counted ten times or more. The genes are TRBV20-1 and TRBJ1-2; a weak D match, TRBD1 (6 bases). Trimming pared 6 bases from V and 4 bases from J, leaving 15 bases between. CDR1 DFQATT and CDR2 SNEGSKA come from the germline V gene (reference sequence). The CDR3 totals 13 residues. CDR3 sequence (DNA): TGCAGTGCGGGCGGCAGGGGCGGCTATGGCTACACCTTC. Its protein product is CSAGGRGGYGYTF.

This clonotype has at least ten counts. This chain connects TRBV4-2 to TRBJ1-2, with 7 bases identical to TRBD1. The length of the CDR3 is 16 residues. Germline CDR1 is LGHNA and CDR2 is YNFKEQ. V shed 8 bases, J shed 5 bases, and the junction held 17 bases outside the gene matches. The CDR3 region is CASLSLDRRDYYGYTF. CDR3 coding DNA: TGTGCCAGCCTAAGTCTGGACAGGCGTGACTATTATGGCTACACCTTC.

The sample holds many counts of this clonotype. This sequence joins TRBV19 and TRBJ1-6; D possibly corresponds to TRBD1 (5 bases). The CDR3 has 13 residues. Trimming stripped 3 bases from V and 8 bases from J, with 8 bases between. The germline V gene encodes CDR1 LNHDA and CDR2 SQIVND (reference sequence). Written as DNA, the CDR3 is TGTGCCAGTAGTATTACCAGGGATTCACCCCTCCACTTT. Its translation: CASSITRDSPLHF. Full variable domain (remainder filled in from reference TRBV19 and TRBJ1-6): DGGITQSPKYLFRKEGQNVTLSCEQNLNHDAMYWYRQDPGQGLRLIYYSQIVNDFQKGDIAEGYSVSREKKESFPLTVTSAQKNPTAFYLCASSITRDSPLHFGNGTRLTVT.

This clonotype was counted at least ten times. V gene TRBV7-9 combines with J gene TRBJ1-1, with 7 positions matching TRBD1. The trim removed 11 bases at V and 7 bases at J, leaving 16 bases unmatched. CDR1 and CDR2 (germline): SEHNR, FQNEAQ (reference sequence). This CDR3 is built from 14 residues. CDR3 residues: CAGREGASSLEAFF. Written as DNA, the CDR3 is TGTGCCGGACGTGAGGGGGCCTCTTCCCTTGAAGCTTTCTTT.

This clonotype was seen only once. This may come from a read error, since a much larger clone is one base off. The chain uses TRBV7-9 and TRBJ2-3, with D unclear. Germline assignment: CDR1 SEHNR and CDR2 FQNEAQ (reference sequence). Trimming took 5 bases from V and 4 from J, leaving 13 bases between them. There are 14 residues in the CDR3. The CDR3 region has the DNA TGTGCCAGCAGCCCGCCCACGTCCGCAGATACGCAGTATTTT. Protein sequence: CASSPPTSADTQYF.

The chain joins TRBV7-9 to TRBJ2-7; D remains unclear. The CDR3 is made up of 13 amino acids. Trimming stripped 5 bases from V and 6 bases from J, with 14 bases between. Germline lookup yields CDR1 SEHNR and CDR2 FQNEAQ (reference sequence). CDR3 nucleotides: TGTGCCAGCAGCCTCGACGCTGTAGGCGAGCAGTACGTC. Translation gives CASSLDAVGEQYV.

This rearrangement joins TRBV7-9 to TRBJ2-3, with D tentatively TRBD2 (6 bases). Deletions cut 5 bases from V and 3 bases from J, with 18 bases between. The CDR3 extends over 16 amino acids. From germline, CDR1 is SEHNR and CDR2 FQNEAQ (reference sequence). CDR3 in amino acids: CASSPIYGSFTDTQYF. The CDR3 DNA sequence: TGTGCCAGCAGCCCGATCTACGGGAGTTTTACAGATACGCAGTATTTT.

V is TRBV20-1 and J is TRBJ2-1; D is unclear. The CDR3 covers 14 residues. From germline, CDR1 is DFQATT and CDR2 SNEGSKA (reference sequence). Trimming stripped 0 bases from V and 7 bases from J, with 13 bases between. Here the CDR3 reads CSAREFTAANEQFF. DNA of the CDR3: TGCAGTGCTAGAGAGTTTACGGCTGCTAATGAGCAGTTCTTC.

The CDR3 region has the DNA TGTGCCAGCAGACCCCGAGGGTCCCCCTACGAGCAGTACTTC. It translates to CASRPRGSPYEQYF. The rearrangement uses TRBV6-6 and TRBJ2-7, with TRBD2 as a possible D gene (5 bases). The V end was cut by 6 bases, the J end by 2 bases, with 14 bases between. From germline, CDR1 is MNHNY and CDR2 SVGAGI (reference sequence). The CDR3 contains 14 residues.

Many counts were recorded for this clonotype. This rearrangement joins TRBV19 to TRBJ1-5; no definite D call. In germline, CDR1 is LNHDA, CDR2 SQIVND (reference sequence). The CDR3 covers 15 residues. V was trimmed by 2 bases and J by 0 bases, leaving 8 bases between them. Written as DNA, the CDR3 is TGTGCCAGTAGTATATCCGGGCGTAGCAATCAGCCCCAGCATTTT. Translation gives CASSISGRSNQPQHF.

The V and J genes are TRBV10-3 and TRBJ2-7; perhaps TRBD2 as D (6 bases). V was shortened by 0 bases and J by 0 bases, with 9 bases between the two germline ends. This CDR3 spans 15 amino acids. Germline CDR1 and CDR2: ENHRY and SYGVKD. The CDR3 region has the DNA TGTGCCATCAGTGAGTCAGGGACTTACTCCTACGAGCAGTACTTC. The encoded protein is CAISESGTYSYEQYF.

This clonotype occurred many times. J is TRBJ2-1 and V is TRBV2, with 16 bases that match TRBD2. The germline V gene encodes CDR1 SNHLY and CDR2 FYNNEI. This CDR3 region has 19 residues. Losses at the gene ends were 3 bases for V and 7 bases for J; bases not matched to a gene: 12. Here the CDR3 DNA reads TGTGCCAGCAGTGATGGGACTAGCGGGGGGGTTAGTTTGGGTAATGAGCAGTTCTTC. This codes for CASSDGTSGGVSLGNEQFF.